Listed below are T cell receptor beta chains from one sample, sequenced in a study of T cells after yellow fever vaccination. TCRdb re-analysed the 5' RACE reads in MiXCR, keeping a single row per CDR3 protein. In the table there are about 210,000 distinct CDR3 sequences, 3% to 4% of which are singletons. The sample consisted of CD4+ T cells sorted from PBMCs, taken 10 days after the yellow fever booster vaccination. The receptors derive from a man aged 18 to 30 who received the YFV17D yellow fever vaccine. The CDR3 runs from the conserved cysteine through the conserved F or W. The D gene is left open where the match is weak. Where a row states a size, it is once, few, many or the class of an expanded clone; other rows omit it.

CASRDSITDTQYF,TGTGCCAGCAGAGACAGTATCACAGATACGCAGTATTTT,many,TRBJ2-3,TRBV6-6,.
CASSQDPGPGQPQHF,TGCGCCAGCAGCCAAGATCCAGGGCCGGGGCAGCCCCAGCATTTT,many,TRBJ1-5,TRBV4-3,.
CSGVLGLNQPQHF,TGCAGCGGCGTGCTGGGATTAAATCAGCCCCAGCATTTT,many,TRBJ1-5,TRBV20-1,.
CSARDPGGQGKNTGELFF,TGCAGTGCTAGAGATCCGGGGGGACAGGGAAAGAACACCGGGGAGCTGTTTTTT,.,TRBJ2-2,TRBV20-1,TRBD1
CSAFGTSGGTDTQYF,TGCAGTGCTTTCGGGACTAGCGGGGGCACAGATACGCAGTATTTT,few,TRBJ2-3,TRBV20-1,TRBD2
CASSLVAGTDTQYF,TGCGCCAGCAGCTTGGTAGCGGGAACAGATACGCAGTATTTT,many,TRBJ2-3,TRBV7-9,TRBD2
CASSLDRSYEQYF,TGTGCCAGCAGCTTGGACCGGAGCTACGAGCAGTACTTC,few,TRBJ2-7,TRBV11-3,.
CASSLEGSDTQYF,TGCGCCAGCAGCTTGGAAGGCTCAGATACGCAGTATTTT,many,TRBJ2-3,TRBV5-1,.
CASRVGLVVTGELFF,TGTGCCAGCAGGGTGGGACTAGTGGTAACCGGGGAGCTGTTTTTT,few,TRBJ2-2,TRBV2,TRBD2
CAISGSDRGTQYF,TGTGCCATCAGTGGGAGCGACAGGGGAACTCAGTATTTT,many,TRBJ2-3,TRBV10-3,TRBD1
CASSLTFGTDEAFF,TGTGCCAGCAGTTTAACGTTCGGGACAGACGAAGCTTTCTTT,few,TRBJ1-1,TRBV12-3/TRBV12-4,TRBD1
CASSGLGQETQYF,TGTGCCAGCAGTGGACTAGGGCAAGAGACCCAGTACTTC,many,TRBJ2-5,TRBV6-2/TRBV6-3,TRBD2
CATSEDIRETQYF,TGTGCCACCAGTGAGGACATTCGAGAGACCCAGTACTTC,many,TRBJ2-5,TRBV24-1,.
CATSRSGTDTQYF,TGTGCCACCAGTCGGTCCGGCACAGATACGCAGTATTTT,.,TRBJ2-3,TRBV24-1,.
CASSLDLWDTDTQYF,TGTGCCAGCAGCTTAGACCTATGGGACACAGATACGCAGTATTTT,many,TRBJ2-3,TRBV7-8,.
CASGTDNEKLFF,TGTGCCAGCGGGACGGATAATGAAAAACTGTTTTTT,.,TRBJ1-4,TRBV6-2/TRBV6-3,.
CASSQGARGRDEQFF,TGTGCCAGCAGCCAAGGAGCGAGGGGGAGGGATGAGCAGTTCTTC,few,TRBJ2-1,TRBV3-1,.
CASTPGTGALPTDTQYF,TGTGCCAGCACCCCCGGAACAGGGGCCCTCCCCACAGATACGCAGTATTTT,few,TRBJ2-3,TRBV6-2/TRBV6-3,TRBD1
CASKLAGGDEQFF,TGTGCCAGCAAACTAGCGGGGGGAGATGAGCAGTTCTTC,few,TRBJ2-1,TRBV5-4,TRBD2
CASSLLDLGARETQYF,TGTGCCAGCAGCTTACTCGATCTGGGGGCTCGGGAGACCCAGTACTTC,many,TRBJ2-5,TRBV7-2,.
CATRSTGDYGYTF,TGTGCCACCCGGTCTACAGGGGACTATGGCTACACCTTC,.,TRBJ1-2,TRBV5-6,TRBD1
CASSPLPGQGAKNIQYF,TGTGCCAGCTCACCACTCCCGGGACAGGGAGCCAAAAACATTCAGTACTTC,few,TRBJ2-4,TRBV18,TRBD1
CASSLASVIGNEQFF,TGTGCCAGCAGCTTGGCGTCAGTGATCGGGAATGAGCAGTTCTTC,few,TRBJ2-1,TRBV5-4,.
CASSRVAEAKNIQYF,TGCGCCAGCAGCAGGGTCGCGGAGGCCAAAAACATTCAGTACTTC,many,TRBJ2-4,TRBV5-1,.
CASSLGGASNEQFF,TGCGCCAGCAGCTTGGGAGGGGCGAGTAATGAGCAGTTCTTC,many,TRBJ2-1,TRBV5-1,.
CATSATTSGGADEQFF,TGTGCCACCAGCGCGACCACTAGCGGGGGGGCGGATGAGCAGTTCTTC,.,TRBJ2-1,TRBV24-1,TRBD2
CASSSPRGHEQYF,TGTGCCAGCAGTTCCCCCCGGGGCCACGAGCAGTACTTC,few,TRBJ2-7,TRBV6-5,.
CASSGGLVTDTQYF,TGTGCCAGCAGCGGGGGACTAGTCACAGATACGCAGTATTTT,few,TRBJ2-3,TRBV7-2,TRBD2
CSVEAGIGVDEQYF,TGCAGTGTCGAGGCCGGGATAGGTGTGGACGAGCAGTACTTC,.,TRBJ2-7,TRBV20-1,.
CASSLDQSSHNEQFF,TGTGCCAGCAGCTTAGATCAATCGAGTCACAATGAGCAGTTCTTC,few,TRBJ2-1,TRBV7-2,.
CASSYSTQNTEAFF,TGTGCCAGCAGTTACTCGACCCAGAACACTGAAGCTTTCTTT,few,TRBJ1-1,TRBV6-6,.
CASSLAPGVNTEAFF,TGCGCCAGCAGCTTGGCCCCGGGGGTCAACACTGAAGCTTTCTTT,.,TRBJ1-1,TRBV5-1,.
CSVNQGALTDTQYF,TGCAGCGTCAATCAGGGGGCGCTGACAGATACGCAGTATTTT,many,TRBJ2-3,TRBV29-1,TRBD1
CASSLGGDGQPQHF,TGTGCCAGCAGCTTAGGAGGGGACGGTCAGCCCCAGCATTTT,many,TRBJ1-5,TRBV7-6,.
CASSSQADNQPQHF,TGTGCCAGCAGTAGCCAGGCGGACAATCAGCCCCAGCATTTT,.,TRBJ1-5,TRBV6-2/TRBV6-3,.
CASTDARGTDTQYF,TGCGCCAGCACCGACGCAAGAGGGACAGATACGCAGTATTTT,many,TRBJ2-3,TRBV5-1,.
CASSPGRRGALANATNEKLFF,TGCGCCAGCAGCCCCGGGCGGAGGGGGGCCCTAGCCAACGCAACTAATGAAAAACTGTTTTTT,many,TRBJ1-4,TRBV5-1,.
CASSPTYNEQFF,TGTGCCAGCAGCCCTACTTACAATGAGCAGTTCTTC,many,TRBJ2-1,TRBV7-9,.
CASSLTSGEETQYF,TGTGCCAGCAGCTTGACTAGCGGGGAAGAGACCCAGTACTTC,many,TRBJ2-5,TRBV7-8,TRBD2
CASSRSGKDYGYTF,TGCGCCAGCAGCAGGTCAGGGAAGGACTATGGCTACACCTTC,.,TRBJ1-2,TRBV5-1,.
CASSQDFADTQYF,TGCGCCAGCAGCCAAGATTTTGCAGATACGCAGTATTTT,.,TRBJ2-3,TRBV4-3,.
CSVLPGANQPQHF,TGCAGCGTTCTTCCAGGGGCAAATCAGCCCCAGCATTTT,few,TRBJ1-5,TRBV29-1,.
CASSLAGQVGAQYF,TGTGCCAGCAGCTTGGCGGGACAGGTTGGGGCCCAGTACTTC,.,TRBJ2-5,TRBV5-4,TRBD1
CSVLTPGRNSYNEQFF,TGCAGCGTTCTGACCCCGGGACGCAACTCCTACAATGAGCAGTTCTTC,few,TRBJ2-1,TRBV29-1,.
CSGQGVAFLTDTQYF,TGCAGCGGACAGGGGGTAGCGTTCCTTACAGATACGCAGTATTTT,few,TRBJ2-3,TRBV29-1,TRBD1
CASGATYGYTF,TGTGCCAGCGGTGCCACCTATGGCTACACCTTC,many,TRBJ1-2,TRBV27,.
CASSLRIYQPQHF,TGTGCCAGCAGCTTGCGGATCTATCAGCCCCAGCATTTT,.,TRBJ1-5,TRBV7-8,.
CAIRQTLYTEAFF,TGTGCCATCAGGCAGACATTGTACACTGAAGCTTTCTTT,many,TRBJ1-1,TRBV10-3,.
CASSPRRTDNEQFF,TGCGCCAGCAGCCCACGCCGGACCGACAATGAGCAGTTCTTC,many,TRBJ2-1,TRBV4-1,.
CASSLAGNGYTF,TGTGCCAGCAGTTTAGCAGGAAATGGCTACACCTTC,few,TRBJ1-2,TRBV27,.
CASSPKLVSLAGYNEQFF,TGCGCCAGCAGCCCGAAATTGGTGTCGCTAGCGGGGTATAATGAGCAGTTCTTC,many,TRBJ2-1,TRBV4-3,TRBD2
CASSGGLWGETQYF,TGTGCCAGCAGCGGCGGGCTGTGGGGCGAGACCCAGTACTTC,many,TRBJ2-5,TRBV5-4,.
CASRARTGGRYNEQFF,TGTGCCAGCAGGGCTAGGACAGGGGGCCGTTACAATGAGCAGTTCTTC,few,TRBJ2-1,TRBV21-1,.
CSATHRGPGNTIYF,TGCAGTGCTACCCACAGGGGGCCTGGAAACACCATATATTTT,many,TRBJ1-3,TRBV20-1,TRBD1
CSAGGALNEKLFF,TGCAGTGCTGGGGGAGCCCTTAATGAAAAACTGTTTTTT,few,TRBJ1-4,TRBV20-1,.
CASSLQGAEETQYF,TGCGCCAGCAGCTTACAGGGGGCAGAAGAGACCCAGTACTTC,many,TRBJ2-5,TRBV5-1,TRBD1
CASSARTGGSYGYTF,TGTGCCAGCAGCGCTAGGACAGGGGGAAGCTATGGCTACACCTTC,many,TRBJ1-2,TRBV5-4,TRBD1
CASGPVSGGGGYTF,TGTGCTAGTGGGCCGGTTTCGGGGGGAGGCGGCTACACCTTC,few,TRBJ1-2,TRBV12-5,.
CASSMSGTGELFF,TGTGCCAGTAGTATGTCGGGCACCGGGGAGCTGTTTTTT,.,TRBJ2-2,TRBV19,.
CSARAGAYEQYF,TGCAGTGCTAGGGCAGGGGCCTACGAGCAGTACTTC,many,TRBJ2-7,TRBV20-1,.